This record looks at one TCR beta chain sequence and its context. This sample is part of a study of blood T cell repertoires in COVID-19. Study-level background: COVID-19 samples from acute and convalescent phases originated in the United States, Italy and Spain.

Followed over time, Seattle patients had been enrolled while infection was active. The CDR3 covers 13 residues. Germline V gives CDR1 SGHRS, CDR2 YFSETQ. Trimming left V 4 bases short and J 6 bases short, with 14 bases between. The data were produced by immunoSEQ multiplex PCR, yet TCRdb's version contains in-frame clones alone and is incomplete. Of 310,000 or so clones listed, roughly 90% are singletons. This TCR derives from a woman in her twenties or thirties with COVID-19, enrolled during active disease. The specimen sequenced was peripheral blood. The V and J genes are TRBV5-1 and TRBJ2-7; D is perhaps TRBD2 (6 bases). This CDR3 is CASSQTGEGEQYF. The DNA of the CDR3 is TGCGCCAGCAGCCAGACGGGGGAAGGCGAGCAGTACTTC.